The TCR beta chain described here comes from a study of OX40 agonist ivuxolimab in advanced cancers. Study conclusions and caveats: Partial responders dosed at 0.1-3.0 mg/kg displayed clonal expansion ranking among the lowest.

Repertoires were generated with immunoSEQ multiplex PCR, while TCRdb's copy carries only in-frame clones and drops some. The data show some 34,000 clones, 70% to 90% seen once. Points on this clone: Antigen specificity is unknown.

The CDR3 is 17 residues long. The germline CDR1 and CDR2 sequences are SGDLS and YYNGEE. The J segment lost 0 bases and the V segment lost 6 bases, leaving 8 bases of the junction unmatched. The rearrangement joins TRBV9 to TRBJ2-7; 14 bases map to TRBD2. The receptor was isolated from an adult with an advanced solid tumor such as melanoma, head and neck, liver or kidney cancer. The sequencing used CD4+ or CD8+ T cells sorted from blood, collected in a trial of the OX40 agonist ivuxolimab. In nucleotides, the CDR3 is TGTGCCAGCACTCCGGGACTAGCGGGAGCCTACTCCTACGAGCAGTACTTC. Translation: CASTPGLAGAYSYEQYF. Supplemented by reference TRBV9 and TRBJ2-7, the full variable domain reads DSGVTQTPKHLITATGQRVTLRCSPRSGDLSVYWYQQSLDQGLQFLIQYYNGEERAKGNILERFSAQQFPDLHSELNLSSLELGDSALYFCASTPGLAGAYSYEQYFGPGTRLTVT.